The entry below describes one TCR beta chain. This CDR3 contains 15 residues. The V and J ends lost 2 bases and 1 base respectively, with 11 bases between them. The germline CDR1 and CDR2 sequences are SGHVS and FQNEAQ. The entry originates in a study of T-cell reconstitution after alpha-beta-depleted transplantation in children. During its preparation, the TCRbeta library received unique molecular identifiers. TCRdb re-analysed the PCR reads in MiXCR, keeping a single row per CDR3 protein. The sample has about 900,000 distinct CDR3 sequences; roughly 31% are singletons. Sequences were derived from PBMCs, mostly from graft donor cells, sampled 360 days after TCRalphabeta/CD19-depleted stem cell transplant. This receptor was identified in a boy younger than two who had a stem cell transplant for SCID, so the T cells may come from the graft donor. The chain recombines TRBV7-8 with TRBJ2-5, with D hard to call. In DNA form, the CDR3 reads TGTGCCAGCAGCTTATGGGTCAGAACCCAAGAGACCCAGTACTTC. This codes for CASSLWVRTQETQYF.